This T cell receptor beta chain is drawn from a study of blood T cell repertoires in COVID-19. The table came from immunoSEQ multiplex PCR; TCRdb's copy has only in-frame clones and leaves some out. Here the sample spans 120,000 to 150,000 clones, 80% to 90% being singletons. This CDR3 has 15 residues. The ends lost 4 bases at V and 4 bases at J; junction bases unmatched: 3. Germline V gene lookup returns CDR1 LGHDT and CDR2 YNNKEL (reference sequence). The material sequenced was peripheral blood. This sequence was found in a human donor with acute or convalescent COVID-19. The donor label of this sample is uncertain. The J gene is TRBJ2-1, the V gene TRBV3-1 (or the pseudogene TRBV3-2), with TRBD2 matching 11 bases. The CDR3, as DNA: TGTGCCAGCAGCCTAGCGGGAGGGGGTTACAATGAGCAGTTCTTC. Amino acid sequence: CASSLAGGGYNEQFF.